The clone carrying this T cell receptor (beta chain) turned up a few times. Each CDR3 protein is one row after TCRdb ran MiXCR on the 5' RACE reads. Among tens of thousands of distinct CDR3 sequences listed, around 8.9% were seen once. The V end lost 2 bases, the J end lost 5 bases, and 7 bases lay between the germline ends. This CDR3 region has 13 residues. Germline values: CDR1 SGHNT, CDR2 YYREEE (reference sequence). This sample was included in a study of early T cells in non-severe SARS-CoV-2 infection. This TCR derives from an adult who was a healthcare worker with PCR-confirmed SARS-CoV-2 infection or an uninfected control (not recorded which). Sample: whole blood. The rearrangement joins TRBV5-4 to TRBJ2-2; D is unclear. The CDR3 spells CASSFQGTGELFF. CDR3 nucleotides: TGTGCCAGCAGCTTTCAAGGGACCGGGGAGCTGTTTTTT.